Following are 24 T cell receptor beta chains from one sample sequenced in a study of cytomegalovirus exposure and HLA in healthy donors. PCR amplification relied on 60 Vbeta primers (plus 13 Jbeta primers). This table comes from immunoSEQ multiplex PCR, and its TCRdb copy is limited to in-frame clones, with some not included. The sample has under 200,000 clones, around 78% seen once. The sequenced sample was PBMCs. These receptors were taken from a woman between 35 and 50 years old in good health and CMV-seronegative.

The V and J genes are TRBV5-4 and TRBJ2-3; TRBD2 matches 8 bases. This CDR3 region has 16 residues. The trim removed 4 bases at V and 3 bases at J, leaving 10 bases unmatched. Germline CDR1 is SGHNT and CDR2 is YYREEE (reference sequence). The CDR3 nucleotides are TGTGCCAGCAGCGGTCAACGGGGGGGCGTAACAGATACGCAGTATTTT. This encodes CASSGQRGGVTDTQYF.

This rearrangement joins TRBV6-6 to TRBJ2-3, with 9 bases aligning to TRBD2. V trimming: 5 bases; J trimming: 6 bases; junction bases outside the gene matches: 6. The CDR3 runs 14 residues. Germline V gives CDR1 MNHNY, CDR2 SVGAGI (reference sequence). Here the CDR3 DNA reads TGTGCCAGCAGTAAGGGACTAGCAGGGGATACGCAGTATTTT. Translation: CASSKGLAGDTQYF.

V gene TRBV28 combines with J gene TRBJ2-3, with 9 bases matching TRBD1. Germline V CDR1 and CDR2: MDHEN, SYDVKM. This CDR3 region has 16 residues. The trim removed 3 bases at V and 4 bases at J, leaving 8 bases unmatched. This chain's CDR3 is CASSFTGTGYADTQYF. In DNA, the CDR3 is TGTGCCAGCAGTTTTACCGGGACAGGGTACGCAGATACGCAGTATTTT.

The chain has TRBV2 and TRBJ2-1; the D gene is possibly TRBD1 (7 bases). V was pared by 6 bases and J by 7 bases, with 13 bases between. The CDR3 spans 13 residues. Germline CDR1 reads SNHLY; CDR2 reads FYNNEI. The CDR3 nucleotides are TGTGCCAGCAGGGCGACAGGGAGGAATGAGCAGTTCTTC. It translates to CASRATGRNEQFF.

In its sample, this clone was seen a few times. One junction end does not reproduce the germline sequence, and a read error may be involved. The rearrangement links TRBV5-4 to TRBJ2-3, with 8 bases fitting TRBD2. This CDR3 region has 14 residues. Germline V lookup: CDR1 SGHNT, CDR2 YYREEE (reference sequence). The DNA for the CDR3 is TGTGCCAGCAGCCTACGGACTAGCAGAGATACGCAGTATTTT. Translation: CASSLRTSRDTQYF.

The rearrangement links TRBV27 to TRBJ1-2; D unresolved. CDR1 is MNHEY and CDR2 is SMNVEV in the germline V gene (reference sequence). The CDR3 covers 14 residues. V lost 2 bases and J 0 bases, leaving 7 bases between the germline ends. The CDR3 nucleotides read TGTGCCAGCAGTTTAGGAGGATCTAACTATGGCTACACCTTC. This sequence encodes CASSLGGSNYGYTF.

The genes are TRBV28 and TRBJ2-5; D might be TRBD1 (5 bases). The CDR3 spans 14 residues. Germline V gives CDR1 MDHEN, CDR2 SYDVKM. Trimming pared 6 bases from V and 7 bases from J, leaving 18 bases between. The DNA of the CDR3 is TGTGCCAGCAGCCCGCCAGGGTTTGCAGGGACCCAGTACTTC. Its protein product is CASSPPGFAGTQYF.

The count of this clone is one. The gene calls are TRBV5-4 and TRBJ1-3; unclear D gene. V was trimmed by 0 bases and J by 1 base, leaving 8 bases between them. The CDR3 is 15 amino acids. Germline CDR1 is SGHNT and CDR2 is YYREEE (reference sequence). This CDR3 is CASSLDSLSGNTIYF. The CDR3 region has the DNA TGTGCCAGCAGCTTGGACAGCCTGTCTGGAAACACCATATATTTT.

The rearrangement joins TRBV6-5 to TRBJ1-6, with 7 bases identical to TRBD1. There are 16 residues in the CDR3. Germline V gene data show CDR1 as MNHEY and CDR2 as SVGAGI. The ends lost 2 bases at V and 9 bases at J; junction bases unmatched: 10. The CDR3 is CASSYLRQGGGSPLHF. In nucleotides, the CDR3 is TGTGCCAGCAGTTACCTCCGACAGGGAGGAGGTTCACCCCTCCACTTT.

The chain has TRBV6-1 and TRBJ2-7, with D maybe TRBD1 (6 bases). CDR3 length: 13 residues. Germline-derived CDR1 and CDR2 are MNHNS and SASEGT. V was cut by 5 bases and J by 3 bases, with 11 bases left in between. The CDR3 nucleotides read TGTGCCAGCAGTCCGGGACACCTCTACGAGCAGTACTTC. Its protein product is CASSPGHLYEQYF.

This clone was counted a few times. The chain is built from TRBV27 and TRBJ2-7; TRBD1 aligns across 9 bases. The ends lost 1 base at V and 6 bases at J; junction bases unmatched: 7. This CDR3 spans 15 amino acids. CDR1 and CDR2 from the germline V gene are MNHEY and SMNVEV (reference sequence). The CDR3 DNA reads TGTGCCAGCAGTTTATACCCGGGACAGGGCTCCGAGCAGTACTTC. Translating gives CASSLYPGQGSEQYF.

The gene calls are TRBV27 and TRBJ1-6; maybe TRBD1 (5 bases). The CDR3 length is 15 residues. V shed 9 bases and J shed 0 bases, with 12 bases lying between them. Germline V CDR1 and CDR2: MNHEY, SMNVEV (reference sequence). The CDR3 protein is CASPGGSSYNSPLHF. The CDR3 DNA is TGTGCCAGTCCGGGGGGGAGCTCCTATAATTCACCCCTCCACTTT.

This chain connects TRBV19 to TRBJ1-2; D is unclear. Germline values: CDR1 LNHDA, CDR2 SQIVND (reference sequence). The CDR3 consists of 16 residues. Trimming took off 7 bases at V and 4 bases at J, with 22 bases between the two ends. In DNA, the CDR3 is TGTGCCAGTAAGTCTGAGGCTGGAGTTCCTCCCTATGGCTACACCTTC. The encoded protein is CASKSEAGVPPYGYTF.

The chain couples TRBV25-1 to TRBJ1-5; 10 bases are shared with TRBD1. Germline V gene lookup returns CDR1 MGHDK and CDR2 SYGVNS. The junction had 9 bases not matched to a gene; V was cut back by 6 bases and J by 13 bases. This CDR3 is built from 13 residues. CDR3 sequence reads: CASSYSGQGFQHF. For the CDR3, the DNA is TGTGCCAGCAGCTATTCGGGACAGGGGTTTCAGCATTTT.

The rearrangement joins TRBV25-1 to TRBJ1-1, with D perhaps matching TRBD1 (5 bases). The CDR3 length is 15 residues. The germline gives CDR1 MGHDK, CDR2 SYGVNS. Trimming took off 4 bases at V and 6 bases at J, with 18 bases between the two ends. CDR3 amino acids: CASSASDSQGAEAFF. The CDR3, as DNA: TGTGCCAGCAGTGCCTCCGACAGCCAAGGCGCTGAAGCTTTCTTT.

The chain uses TRBV11-2 and TRBJ2-3; 8 bases align to TRBD1. This CDR3 is 15 amino acids long. The germline V gene encodes CDR1 SGHAT and CDR2 FQNNGV. V shed 8 bases and J 4 bases; nucleotides not matched to a gene: 11. CDR3 amino acids: CASGTHRGSADTQYF. The CDR3 DNA reads as TGTGCCAGCGGCACTCACAGGGGGTCGGCAGATACGCAGTATTTT.

A word on this clone: This sample includes further DNA sequences coding for the same CDR3. The chain recombines TRBV4-1 with TRBJ2-7; 11 nucleotides align to TRBD2. Germline CDR1 reads MGHRA; CDR2 reads YSYEKL. CDR3 length: 14 amino acids. The trim removed 2 bases at V and 3 bases at J, leaving 0 bases unmatched. CDR3 nucleotides: TGCGCCAGCAGCCAACTAGCGGGGGGCTACGAGCAGTACTTC. Its translation is CASSQLAGGYEQYF.

J is TRBJ1-2 and V is TRBV9, with D possibly matching TRBD1 (5 bases). CDR1 and CDR2 (germline): SGDLS, YYNGEE. This CDR3 contains 16 residues. With 0 bases removed from V and 8 bases from J, the gap between germline ends came to 20 bases. CDR3 DNA sequence: TGTGCCAGCAGCGTAGTTATGGGAGGGGCGCCGAGCGGCTACACCTTC. Residues: CASSVVMGGAPSGYTF.

As to this clone: At one boundary the junction diverges from the germline segment, which might be a read error. This chain joins TRBV28 and TRBJ1-5, with 10 bases aligning to TRBD1. CDR1 and CDR2 (germline): MDHEN, SYDVKM. The CDR3 spans 17 residues. CDR3 residues: CVSSSAGTGETYQPQHF. The CDR3 DNA is TGTGTCAGCAGTTCCGCCGGGACAGGGGAGACGTATCAGCCCCAGCATTTT.

This chain uses TRBV6-1 with TRBJ1-1, with D possibly being TRBD1 (5 bases). In germline, CDR1 is MNHNS, CDR2 SASEGT. The germline V and J ends were trimmed by 7 bases and 4 bases, with 10 bases remaining between them. The CDR3 contains 12 residues. CDR3 nucleotides: TGTGCCAGCACCAGGGATCGCACTGAAGCTTTCTTT. It codes for CASTRDRTEAFF.

This clone was counted only a few times. The chain is built from TRBV6-5 and TRBJ1-4; D is unresolved. Looked up from germline, CDR1 is MNHEY and CDR2 is SVGAGI. Trimming cost V 0 bases and J 8 bases, with 13 bases left between them. The CDR3 contains 15 residues. DNA of the CDR3: TGTGCCAGCAGTTACTCGGAGGCAGGACGGGAAAAACTGTTTTTT. Its translation is CASSYSEAGREKLFF.

The rearrangement uses TRBV5-1 and TRBJ2-3; tentatively, D is TRBD2 (7 bases). The CDR3 is 14 amino acids. Germline V CDR1 and CDR2: SGHRS, YFSETQ. V lost 6 bases and J lost 4, with 15 bases in between. This CDR3 is CASKRGGPSDTQYF. The CDR3 nucleotides read TGCGCCAGCAAAAGGGGGGGCCCCTCAGATACGCAGTATTTT.

V and J are TRBV7-8 and TRBJ2-3; 10 bases map to TRBD1. This CDR3 region has 18 residues. V shed 5 bases, J shed 6 bases, and the junction held 17 bases outside the gene matches. Germline V gene sequence: CDR1 SGHVS, CDR2 FQNEAQ. In nucleotides, the CDR3 is TGTGCCAGCAGCCTTCGTCGTCCGGGACAGGGGAGAGGTGATACGCAGTATTTT. Its protein is CASSLRRPGQGRGDTQYF.

A word on this clone: Other DNA sequences in this sample translate to the same CDR3. V and J are TRBV18 and TRBJ1-2, with 7 bases lining up with TRBD1. The CDR3 spans 14 residues. The germline V gene has CDR1 KGHSH and CDR2 LQKENI. V shed 3 bases and J 2 bases; nucleotides not matched to a gene: 3. The CDR3: CASSPGQDNYGYTF. CDR3 DNA: TGTGCCAGCTCACCCGGACAGGACAACTATGGCTACACCTTC.